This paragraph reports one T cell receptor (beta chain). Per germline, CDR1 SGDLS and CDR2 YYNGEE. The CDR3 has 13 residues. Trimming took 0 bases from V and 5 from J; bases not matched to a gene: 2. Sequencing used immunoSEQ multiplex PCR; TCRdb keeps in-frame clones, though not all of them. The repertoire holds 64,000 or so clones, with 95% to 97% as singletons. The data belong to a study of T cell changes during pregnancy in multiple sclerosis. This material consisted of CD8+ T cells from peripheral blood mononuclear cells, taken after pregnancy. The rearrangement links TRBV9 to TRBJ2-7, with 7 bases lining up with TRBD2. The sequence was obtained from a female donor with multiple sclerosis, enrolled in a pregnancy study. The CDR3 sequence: CASSVGAGDEQYF. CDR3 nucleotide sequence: TGTGCCAGCAGCGTAGGGGCGGGAGACGAGCAGTACTTC. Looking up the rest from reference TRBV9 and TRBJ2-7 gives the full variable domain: DSGVTQTPKHLITATGQRVTLRCSPRSGDLSVYWYQQSLDQGLQFLIQYYNGEERAKGNILERFSAQQFPDLHSELNLSSLELGDSALYFCASSVGAGDEQYFGPGTRLTVT.